This T cell receptor (beta chain) stems from a study of shared clonotypes between healthy human individuals. Study details: A couple of women and a few men aged 18 to 49 served as donors. CD4 naive and CD4 memory each took three plates per donor, while CD8 naive took two and CD8 memory one.

The repertoire was sequenced with immunoSEQ multiplex PCR; TCRdb's copy has only in-frame clones and lacks some. The data hold about 2.1 million clones, with 80% to 95% observed a single time. Germline CDR1 MDHEN, CDR2 SYDVKM. The length of the CDR3 is 12 residues. The ends were cut back, 4 bases at V and 3 bases at J, with 6 bases in the middle. CD45RO-negative cells were positively selected for CCR7, leaving out terminally differentiated effector memory CD45RA+ cells. Note on this clone: What it binds is not known. The same CDR3 is also encoded by other DNA sequences in this sample.

Study findings and constraints: Few donors limited the genetic and exposure-history diversity represented.

The rearrangement links TRBV28 to TRBJ2-5; D unresolved. The sequencing input was naive CD8+ T cells from PBMCs. The clonotype comes from a man aged 18 to 35 in good health. Some clones in this sample may be carry-over from other donors' samples. In DNA form, the CDR3 reads TGTGCCAGCAGTTCCACAGAAGAGACCCAGTACTTC. This translates into CASSSTEETQYF. Drawing the rest from reference TRBV28 and TRBJ2-5, the complete variable domain is DVKVTQSSRYLVKRTGEKVFLECVQDMDHENMFWYRQDPGLGLRLIYFSYDVKMKEKGDIPEGYSVSREKKERFSLILESASTNQTSMYLCASSSTEETQYFGPGTRLLVL.